This T cell receptor beta chain was retrieved from a study of T cell responses to AZD1222 COVID-19 vaccine. Study background: Second-dose intervals near 4 or 12 weeks were combined.

A remark on this clone: The antigen is undetermined.

Some clones are missing from TCRdb's copy, which holds only in-frame ones; the method was immunoSEQ multiplex PCR. The sample has over 100,000 clones, 90% seen once. Points from the study as a whole: Donor demographics were predominantly white British with a female majority; clonal diversity may be underestimated.

The sample in question was peripheral blood, obtained on day 0 of AZD1222 vaccination. The clonotype originates from an adult in good health.

CDR3 DNA: TGCGCCAGCCAACCCGACAGCTCTGGAAACACCATATATTTT. As protein: CASQPDSSGNTIYF. The chain has TRBV10-2 and TRBJ1-3; a possible D gene is TRBD1 (5 bases). Germline V gene data show CDR1 as WSHSY and CDR2 as SAAADI. Between the trimmed V and J ends, which lost 8 bases and 0 bases, there was a span of 11 bases. This CDR3 is 14 amino acids long.